This TCR beta chain was documented in a study of T-cell reconstitution after alpha-beta-depleted transplantation in children. The sample holds a few counts of this clonotype. The CDR3 is 13 amino acids. The V end lost 0 bases, the J end lost 3 bases, and 7 bases lay between the germline ends. Germline CDR1 and CDR2: SGHRS and YFSETQ. The authors prepared the TCRbeta library with unique molecular identifiers. TCRdb reanalysed the PCR reads using MiXCR and keeps one entry per CDR3 protein. Of over 100,000 distinct CDR3 sequences detected, over 9% appear once; the ten largest clones hold under 35%. The receptor was derived from a boy aged 2 to 10 with acute lymphoblastic leukemia, due to receive a stem cell transplant. The sequences come from PBMCs, collected before TCRalphabeta/CD19-depleted stem cell transplant. The V call is TRBV5-1, the J call TRBJ2-7; D not resolved. Written as DNA, the CDR3 is TGCGCCAGCAGCTTGGCCTTAGTCTACGAGCAGTACTTC. Translated: CASSLALVYEQYF.